Presented here are 13 T cell receptor beta chains from one specimen sequenced in a study of blood T cell repertoires in COVID-19. The repertoire was sequenced with immunoSEQ multiplex PCR; TCRdb's copy has only in-frame clones and lacks some. This repertoire shows about 190,000 clones, roughly nine tenths found once; its top ten account for roughly 2%. The material sequenced was peripheral blood. Receptors were obtained from a man between 65 and 85 years old with active or convalescent COVID-19.

The genes are TRBV28 and TRBJ2-7, with D possibly being TRBD1 (5 bases). Trimming took 2 bases from V and 3 from J, leaving 8 bases between them. This CDR3 has 13 residues. Germline V lookup: CDR1 MDHEN, CDR2 SYDVKM. In nucleotides, the CDR3 is TGTGCCAGCAGTTTACAGGGTTTCTACGAGCAGTACTTC. Translating gives CASSLQGFYEQYF.

This sequence joins TRBV6-2 or TRBV6-3 and TRBJ2-7, with D perhaps matching TRBD2 (6 bases). The CDR3 has 13 amino acids. Germline V CDR1 and CDR2: MNHEY, SVGEGT. The V end lost 6 bases, the J end lost 3 bases, and 12 bases lay between the germline ends. The CDR3 DNA reads TGTGCCAGCAGCCTTAGCGGAGTCTACGAGCAGTACTTC. Encoded protein: CASSLSGVYEQYF.

J is TRBJ2-5 and V is TRBV2, with D possibly TRBD2 on 5 matching bases. V lost 8 bases, J lost 5 bases, and 6 bases lay in between. This CDR3 has 10 residues. Germline loops: CDR1 SNHLY, CDR2 FYNNEI. This CDR3 reads CASGGETQYF. CDR3 nucleotides: TGTGCCAGCGGAGGTGAGACCCAGTACTTC.

The chain recombines TRBV5-1 with TRBJ1-6, with no clear D. Germline V gene lookup returns CDR1 SGHRS and CDR2 YFSETQ. Trimming took 0 bases from V and 8 from J, leaving 12 bases between them. This CDR3 has 15 residues. CDR3 sequence (DNA): TGCGCCAGCAGCTTGGCCGAGGGAGGGTATTCACCCCTCCACTTT. Translation: CASSLAEGGYSPLHF.

The genes are TRBV6-2 or TRBV6-3 and TRBJ2-4, with 9 bases lining up with TRBD1. Germline V gene data show CDR1 as MNHEY and CDR2 as SVGEGT. The V and J ends lost 5 bases and 7 bases, in that order; junction bases with no gene match: 6. This CDR3 comprises 14 residues. In DNA, the CDR3 is TGTGCCAGCAGTACCCGGGACAGGGTTAACATTCAGTACTTC. Encoded protein: CASSTRDRVNIQYF.

This clone appeared a single time. This chain links TRBV5-1 with TRBJ2-1; 9 bases line up with TRBD2. The CDR3 runs to 16 residues. Unmatched junction bases numbered 11, after V lost 3 bases and J lost 7 bases. CDR1 is SGHRS and CDR2 is YFSETQ in the germline V gene. The CDR3 region is CASSYQRGASRNEQFF. In nucleotides, the CDR3 is TGCGCCAGCAGCTACCAGCGGGGGGCCTCACGAAATGAGCAGTTCTTC.

The rearrangement joins TRBV11-2 to TRBJ2-1; TRBD2 aligns across 10 bases. The CDR3 runs to 15 residues. V lost 5 bases and J lost 4; bases outside the gene matches: 5. Per germline, CDR1 SGHAT and CDR2 FQNNGV. CDR3 nucleotides: TGTGCCAGCAGCCGAACTAGCGGGGATTACAATGAGCAGTTCTTC. This gives the protein CASSRTSGDYNEQFF.

The genes are TRBV6-5 and TRBJ1-2; D uncertain. Trimming removed 6 bases from V and 4 bases from J, with 6 bases in between. The length of the CDR3 is 11 residues. The germline gives CDR1 MNHEY, CDR2 SVGAGI. The CDR3 nucleotides read TGTGCCAGCAGCTCAGGCTATGGCTACACCTTC. Its translation: CASSSGYGYTF.

The chain has TRBV6-1 and TRBJ2-1, with 7 nucleotides matching TRBD1. The V gene end was trimmed by 4 bases and the J gene end by 12 bases; junction bases not matched to a gene: 18. CDR1 MNHNS and CDR2 SASEGT come from the germline V gene. The CDR3 runs to 16 residues. CDR3 loop: CASSAAEDRLGLGQFF. The CDR3 nucleotides are TGTGCCAGCAGTGCAGCCGAGGACAGGTTGGGGTTAGGGCAGTTCTTC.

The rearrangement joins TRBV5-1 to TRBJ1-2, with 11 bases lining up with TRBD1. The CDR3 length is 14 residues. V gave up 5 bases and J gave up 5 bases; unmatched junction bases: 5. Per germline, CDR1 SGHRS and CDR2 YFSETQ. Here the CDR3 reads CASSRTGGTYGYTF. The CDR3 region has the DNA TGCGCCAGCAGTAGGACAGGGGGCACTTATGGCTACACCTTC.

The V call is TRBV7-6, the J call TRBJ2-3; 12 nucleotides agree with TRBD2. Germline assignment: CDR1 SGHVS and CDR2 FNYEAQ. V gave up 1 base and J gave up 0 bases; unmatched junction bases: 5. The CDR3 sequence is 18 residues long. The CDR3 spells CASSLVGLAGGSTDTQYF. The DNA for the CDR3 is TGTGCCAGCAGCTTAGTAGGTCTAGCGGGGGGGAGCACAGATACGCAGTATTTT.

The J gene is TRBJ1-1, the V gene TRBV20-1; D call uncertain. Trimming removed 3 bases at V and 3 bases at J, with 11 bases between. Germline V lookup: CDR1 DFQATT, CDR2 SNEGSKA (reference sequence). The CDR3 length is 13 residues. The CDR3 spells CSASHKRDTEAFF. The CDR3 coding sequence is TGCAGTGCTAGTCACAAGAGGGACACTGAAGCTTTCTTT.

The rearrangement uses TRBV10-1 and TRBJ2-1; 10 bases line up with TRBD2. Germline-derived CDR1 and CDR2 are WNHNN and SYGVQD (reference sequence). The CDR3 is 19 residues long. V was pared by 6 bases and J by 7 bases, with 21 bases of the junction left unmatched. CDR3 sequence: CASRDCSGRVSPRTNEQFF. In DNA, the CDR3 is TGCGCCAGCAGGGACTGCAGCGGGAGGGTTTCCCCAAGGACAAATGAGCAGTTCTTC.